This T cell receptor beta chain was observed in a study of molecular identifiers for immune sequencing clone quantification. Points from the study as a whole: Clones that had above 20 RNA copies took up over 99% of effector molecules but under 1% in naive cells.

About this clonotype: What it binds is unknown.

Trimming took 5 bases from V and 2 from J; bases not matched to a gene: 3. This CDR3 contains 13 residues. Germline V gives CDR1 SQVTM, CDR2 ANQGSEA. Previously described methods and listed TCR primers were used for bulk TCR libraries. Via MiXCR, TCRdb re-called the PCR reads, giving one row per CDR3 protein. The sample has more than 85,000 distinct CDR3 sequences, around 37% seen once. The gene calls are TRBV29-1 and TRBJ2-1; 7 bases fit TRBD2. Sequenced input: naive CD8+ T cells from blood, with Jurkat cell RNA spiked in. The subset was: FACS-sorted CD8+CD4-CCR7+CD45RA+ naive T cells. The receptor was isolated from a human donor in good health. Some libraries in this study had Jurkat cell RNA spiked in. The CDR3 protein is CSVTGLTYNEQFF. CDR3 coding DNA: TGCAGCGTTACGGGACTAACCTACAATGAGCAGTTCTTC.